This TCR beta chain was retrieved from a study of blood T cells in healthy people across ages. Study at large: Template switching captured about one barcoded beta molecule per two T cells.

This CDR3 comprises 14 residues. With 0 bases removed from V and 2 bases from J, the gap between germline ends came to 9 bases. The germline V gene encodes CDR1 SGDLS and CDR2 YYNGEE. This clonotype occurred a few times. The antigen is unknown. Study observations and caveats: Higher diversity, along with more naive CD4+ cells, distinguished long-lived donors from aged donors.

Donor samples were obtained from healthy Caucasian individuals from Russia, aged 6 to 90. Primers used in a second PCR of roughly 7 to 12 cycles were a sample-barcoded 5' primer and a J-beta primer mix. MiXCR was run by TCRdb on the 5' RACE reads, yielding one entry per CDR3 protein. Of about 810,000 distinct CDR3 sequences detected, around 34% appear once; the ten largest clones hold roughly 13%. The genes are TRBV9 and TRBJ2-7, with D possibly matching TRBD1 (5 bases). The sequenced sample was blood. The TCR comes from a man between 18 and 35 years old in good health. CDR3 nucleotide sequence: TGTGCCAGCAGCGTAGGGACACAGGCCTACGAGCAGTACTTC. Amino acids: CASSVGTQAYEQYF.